These 31 T cell receptor beta chains were all obtained from the same sample, sequenced in a study of blood T cell repertoires in COVID-19. Some clones are missing from TCRdb's copy, which holds only in-frame ones; the method was immunoSEQ multiplex PCR. The table shows 200,000 to 250,000 clones, with 75% to 85% occurring only once. The sample comprised peripheral blood. Receptors originate from a woman aged 70-85 years with COVID-19, enrolled during active disease.

This chain's CDR3 is CASSPTVGSTYEQYF. CDR3 coding DNA: TGTGCCAGCAGTCCCACAGTTGGGTCCACTTACGAGCAGTACTTC. The chain has TRBV27 and TRBJ2-7; D remains unclear. Germline-derived CDR1 and CDR2 are MNHEY and SMNVEV (reference sequence). The ends were cut back, 5 bases at V and 4 bases at J, with 18 bases in the middle. The CDR3 is 15 amino acids.

This clone is a singleton in its sample. The V call is TRBV3-1 (or the pseudogene TRBV3-2), the J call TRBJ1-3; D unresolved. Trimming shortened V by 1 base and J by 4 bases, and 8 bases separated the two germline ends. This CDR3 has 14 residues. The V gene's germline CDR1 is LGHDT and CDR2 YNNKEL (reference sequence). This CDR3 reads CASSQVSAGNTIYF. CDR3 bases: TGTGCCAGCAGCCAAGTAAGCGCGGGAAACACCATATATTTT.

The rearrangement joins TRBV9 to TRBJ2-5; 8 nucleotides agree with TRBD2. J was trimmed by 5 bases and V by 2 bases; bases with no gene match: 5. The CDR3 spans 14 residues. Germline CDR1 reads SGDLS; CDR2 reads YYNGEE. The CDR3, as DNA: TGTGCCAGCAGCGTTAGCGGGGTCGGGGAGACCCAGTACTTC. Protein: CASSVSGVGETQYF.

Only a few counts were recorded for this clone. The chain combines TRBV7-2 with TRBJ1-4; TRBD1 is a possible D gene (6 bases). There are 15 residues in the CDR3. V was pared by 1 base and J by 7 bases, with 13 bases between. The germline gives CDR1 SGHTA, CDR2 FQGNSA. CDR3 DNA: TGTGCCAGCAGCTTAGATCAGGGGTTGGGTGAAAAACTGTTTTTT. Translation gives CASSLDQGLGEKLFF. Drawing the rest from reference TRBV7-2 and TRBJ1-4, the complete variable domain is GAGVSQSPSNKVTEKGKDVELRCDPISGHTALYWYRQSLGQGLEFLIYFQGNSAPDKSGLPSDRFSAERTGGSVSTLTIQRTQQEDSAVYLCASSLDQGLGEKLFFGSGTQLSVL.

As DNA, the CDR3 is TGTGCCAGCAGCGTAGAGGTAGCGGCGAGGACCCAGTACTTC. It translates to CASSVEVAARTQYF. This chain links TRBV9 with TRBJ2-5, with D maybe TRBD2 (6 bases). The CDR3 loop spans 14 amino acids. V lost 0 bases and J lost 7, with 13 bases in between. The germline CDR1 and CDR2 sequences are SGDLS and YYNGEE.

In this sample, this clone turned up once. The gene calls are TRBV6-2 or TRBV6-3 and TRBJ1-5; D is undetermined. Trimming cost V 2 bases and J 7 bases, with 9 bases left between them. The CDR3 is 13 residues long. Germline CDR1 MNHEY, CDR2 SVGEGT. The CDR3 coding sequence is TGTGCCAGCAGTTACAGGAGGGAACAGCCCCAGCATTTT. Translation gives CASSYRREQPQHF.

V gene TRBV6-1 combines with J gene TRBJ2-2; D not certain. CDR1 is MNHNS, CDR2 SASEGT, per germline. Trimming shortened V by 9 bases and J by 0 bases, and 14 bases separated the two germline ends. This CDR3 is 15 amino acids long. The CDR3 coding sequence is TGTGCCAGTACTCAACAGAATTCGAACACCGGGGAGCTGTTTTTT. As protein: CASTQQNSNTGELFF.

The chain is built from TRBV29-1 and TRBJ1-2, with D possibly matching TRBD1 (5 bases). The CDR3 contains 11 residues. Germline V CDR1 and CDR2: SQVTM, ANQGSEA. V lost 3 bases, J lost 6 bases, and 8 bases lay in between. The CDR3 DNA reads as TGCAGCGTTGAGTTAGGGGATGGCTACACCTTC. The encoded protein is CSVELGDGYTF.

This rearrangement joins TRBV3-1 (or the pseudogene TRBV3-2) to TRBJ1-2, with D possibly TRBD1 on 6 matching bases. From germline, CDR1 is LGHDT and CDR2 YNNKEL (reference sequence). The V gene lost 1 base and the J gene lost 5 bases, with 11 bases spanning the gap. The CDR3 spans 14 residues. The DNA of the CDR3 is TGTGCCAGCAGCCAAGTCAGCCAGGGGTATGGCTACACCTTC. Translation: CASSQVSQGYGYTF.

The chain couples TRBV19 to TRBJ2-5; 7 positions match TRBD1. Germline V lookup: CDR1 LNHDA, CDR2 SQIVND (reference sequence). The J segment lost 4 bases and the V segment lost 0 bases, leaving 2 bases of the junction unmatched. This CDR3 spans 14 amino acids. The DNA for the CDR3 is TGTGCCAGTAGTATAGACCGGGACAGAGAGACCCAGTACTTC. Its protein is CASSIDRDRETQYF.

The chain joins TRBV5-1 to TRBJ2-6, with 7 bases that match TRBD2. CDR3 size: 14 residues. CDR1 is SGHRS, CDR2 YFSETQ, per germline. The V segment lost 3 bases and the J segment 12 bases; nucleotides outside the gene matches: 9. CDR3 in amino acids: CASSWDPGGSVLTF. CDR3 sequence (DNA): TGCGCCAGCAGCTGGGATCCCGGGGGGAGCGTCCTGACTTTC.

V is TRBV9 and J is TRBJ2-7; no clear D. Germline assignment: CDR1 SGDLS and CDR2 YYNGEE. V lost 3 bases and J 3 bases, leaving 13 bases between the germline ends. This CDR3 contains 14 residues. CDR3 loop: CASSDHVTSYEQYF. In DNA form, the CDR3 reads TGTGCCAGCAGCGATCACGTAACGAGCTACGAGCAGTACTTC. The full variable domain, its missing parts supplied by reference TRBV9 and TRBJ2-7, is DSGVTQTPKHLITATGQRVTLRCSPRSGDLSVYWYQQSLDQGLQFLIQYYNGEERAKGNILERFSAQQFPDLHSELNLSSLELGDSALYFCASSDHVTSYEQYFGPGTRLTVT.

The CDR3 reads CASTPWRDTEAFF. The CDR3 nucleotides read TGTGCCAGTACCCCGTGGCGGGACACTGAAGCTTTCTTT. The genes are TRBV19 and TRBJ1-1; D unclear. CDR1 is LNHDA and CDR2 is SQIVND in the germline V gene (reference sequence). V lost 7 bases, J lost 3 bases, and 12 bases lay in between. This CDR3 has 13 amino acids.

The chain carries TRBV6-6 and TRBJ1-1, with a tentative D call TRBD1 (6 bases). The V gene's germline CDR1 is MNHNY and CDR2 SVGAGI (reference sequence). Deletions cut 8 bases from V and 1 base from J, with 14 bases between. This CDR3 has 14 residues. CDR3 sequence (DNA): TGTGCCAGCTTTAGGGCAGGGGAGAACACTGAAGCTTTCTTT. It translates to CASFRAGENTEAFF.

In its sample, this clone was seen a few times. This chain links TRBV7-2 with TRBJ2-7, with 7 positions matching TRBD1. Germline V lookup: CDR1 SGHTA, CDR2 FQGNSA. V lost 1 base to trimming and J lost 2 bases; unmatched junction nucleotides: 2. The CDR3 loop spans 14 amino acids. This chain's CDR3 is CASSLDQGAYEQYF. The CDR3 DNA follows: TGTGCCAGCAGCTTAGACCAGGGGGCCTACGAGCAGTACTTC. Full variable domain (missing parts from reference TRBV7-2 and TRBJ2-7): GAGVSQSPSNKVTEKGKDVELRCDPISGHTALYWYRQSLGQGLEFLIYFQGNSAPDKSGLPSDRFSAERTGGSVSTLTIQRTQQEDSAVYLCASSLDQGAYEQYFGPGTRLTVT.

The V and J genes are TRBV19 and TRBJ1-1; 7 bases match TRBD1. This CDR3 has 14 residues. The germline gives CDR1 LNHDA, CDR2 SQIVND (reference sequence). Germline trimming cut 5 bases from V and 1 base from J; bases unmatched to any gene: 4. The CDR3 bases are TGTGCCAGTAGTGACGGACAGGAGAACACTGAAGCTTTCTTT. Translating gives CASSDGQENTEAFF.

A single count supports this clone. The chain combines TRBV3-1 (or the pseudogene TRBV3-2) with TRBJ2-3, with a possible D match to TRBD1 (5 bases). The CDR3 runs to 19 residues. Trimming took 4 bases from V and 2 from J, leaving 25 bases between them. Germline V CDR1 and CDR2: LGHDT, YNNKEL (reference sequence). CDR3 nucleotides: TGTGCCAGCAGCCTATTCTCGGTCGGACAAACCAAAAACACAGATACGCAGTATTTT. This gives the protein CASSLFSVGQTKNTDTQYF.

The genes are TRBV9 and TRBJ1-6; 10 nucleotides align to TRBD1. Germline-derived CDR1 and CDR2 are SGDLS and YYNGEE. The CDR3 is 15 residues long. Trimming took 4 bases from V and 8 from J; bases not matched to a gene: 6. CDR3 residues: CASSLRGTGDSPLHF. CDR3 nucleotides: TGTGCCAGCAGCTTACGAGGGACAGGGGATTCACCCCTCCACTTT.

J is TRBJ2-1 and V is TRBV5-1, with 11 bases identical to TRBD2. J lost 5 bases, V lost 4 bases, and 5 bases had no gene match. Germline CDR1 reads SGHRS; CDR2 reads YFSETQ. The CDR3 length is 15 residues. CDR3 nucleotides: TGCGCCAGCAGCACGGGACTAGCGGTAAACAATGAGCAGTTCTTC. Its translation: CASSTGLAVNNEQFF. The entire variable domain, with the rest obtained from reference TRBV5-1 and TRBJ2-1, is as follows: KAGVTQTPRYLIKTRGQQVTLSCSPISGHRSVSWYQQTPGQGLQFLFEYFSETQRNKGNFPGRFSGRQFSNSRSEMNVSTLELGDSALYLCASSTGLAVNNEQFFGPGTRLTVL.

The chain carries TRBV7-3 and TRBJ2-3; D is undetermined. Germline V gives CDR1 SGHTA, CDR2 FQGTGA. This CDR3 is 14 amino acids long. V was pared by 1 base and J by 0 bases, with 5 bases between. The CDR3 here is CASSLSSSTDTQYF. CDR3 in DNA: TGTGCCAGCAGCTTAAGTTCTAGCACAGATACGCAGTATTTT. Filled out from reference TRBV7-3 and TRBJ2-3, the complete variable domain reads GAGVSQTPSNKVTEKGKYVELRCDPISGHTALYWYRQSLGQGPEFLIYFQGTGAADDSGLPNDRFFAVRPEGSVSTLKIQRTERGDSAVYLCASSLSSSTDTQYFGPGTRLTVL.

The chain has TRBV30 and TRBJ1-3; D possibly corresponds to TRBD1 (6 bases). V was cut by 4 bases and J by 5 bases, with 9 bases left in between. From germline, CDR1 is GTSNPN and CDR2 SVGIG (reference sequence). The CDR3 has 12 residues. For the CDR3, the DNA is TGTGCCTGGACACAGGGTCGAAACACCATATATTTT. It specifies CAWTQGRNTIYF.

This clone appeared once. This chain uses TRBV3-1 (or the pseudogene TRBV3-2) with TRBJ2-1; the D is unclear. Trimming took off 5 bases at V and 9 bases at J, with 8 bases between the two ends. This CDR3 has 11 residues. Germline assignment: CDR1 LGHDT and CDR2 YNNKEL (reference sequence). This chain's CDR3 is CASSFRGEQFF. The CDR3 DNA follows: TGTGCCAGCAGCTTCCGCGGTGAGCAGTTCTTC.

The chain uses TRBV12-3 or TRBV12-4 and TRBJ1-4, with D possibly TRBD1 on 5 matching bases. The CDR3 consists of 13 residues. V lost 4 bases and J 7 bases, leaving 10 bases between the germline ends. The CDR3 DNA follows: TGTGCCAGCAGTTCCAGGGCTGGTGAAAAACTGTTTTTT. Protein sequence: CASSSRAGEKLFF.

This clone was found once. The chain links TRBV19 to TRBJ1-1, with D tentatively TRBD1 (5 bases). This CDR3 is built from 14 residues. The germline CDR1 and CDR2 sequences are LNHDA and SQIVND (reference sequence). The V and J ends lost 7 bases and 11 bases respectively, with 23 bases between them. Here the CDR3 reads CASTLRQGIPEAFF. As DNA, the CDR3 is TGTGCCAGTACCCTGAGGCAGGGCATCCCGGAGGCTTTCTTT.

This clone has only one observation. The chain carries TRBV19 and TRBJ2-3; no clear D gene. Germline CDR1 LNHDA, CDR2 SQIVND (reference sequence). The CDR3 spans 14 residues. The ends were cut back, 4 bases at V and 4 bases at J, with 12 bases in the middle. This CDR3 is CASSSEIAADTQYF. As DNA, the CDR3 is TGTGCCAGTAGTAGCGAGATTGCCGCAGATACGCAGTATTTT.

This clone was seen a few times. The V and J genes are TRBV5-1 and TRBJ1-1; D might be TRBD1 (5 bases). This CDR3 has 15 residues. Germline CDR1 and CDR2: SGHRS and YFSETQ. Between the trimmed V and J ends, which lost 0 bases and 0 bases, there was a span of 9 bases. The CDR3 loop is CASSLEGIMNTEAFF. The CDR3 region has the DNA TGCGCCAGCAGCTTGGAGGGGATCATGAACACTGAAGCTTTCTTT. The entire variable domain, with the rest obtained from reference TRBV5-1 and TRBJ1-1, is as follows: KAGVTQTPRYLIKTRGQQVTLSCSPISGHRSVSWYQQTPGQGLQFLFEYFSETQRNKGNFPGRFSGRQFSNSRSEMNVSTLELGDSALYLCASSLEGIMNTEAFFGQGTRLTVV.

V usage is TRBV19 and J usage is TRBJ1-5; perhaps TRBD1 as D (5 bases). The V and J ends lost 7 bases and 0 bases respectively, with 13 bases between them. Germline values: CDR1 LNHDA, CDR2 SQIVND (reference sequence). This CDR3 is 15 amino acids long. The CDR3 nucleotides are TGTGCCAGTACCGACAGATCCTATAGCAATCAGCCCCAGCATTTT. Translation: CASTDRSYSNQPQHF. Looking up the rest from reference TRBV19 and TRBJ1-5 gives the full variable domain: DGGITQSPKYLFRKEGQNVTLSCEQNLNHDAMYWYRQDPGQGLRLIYYSQIVNDFQKGDIAEGYSVSREKKESFPLTVTSAQKNPTAFYLCASTDRSYSNQPQHFGDGTRLSIL.

The V and J genes are TRBV10-1 and TRBJ1-1; D perhaps matches TRBD1 (6 bases). With 8 bases removed from V and 1 base from J, the gap between germline ends came to 17 bases. The CDR3 runs 15 residues. The germline gives CDR1 WNHNN, CDR2 SYGVQD (reference sequence). The CDR3 spells CASETTGRPNTEAFF. The CDR3 DNA follows: TGCGCCAGCGAGACCACAGGGCGACCGAACACTGAAGCTTTCTTT.

This chain links TRBV5-5 with TRBJ2-7, with TRBD1 matching 9 bases. Trimming took 4 bases from V and 2 from J; bases not matched to a gene: 7. CDR3 size: 15 residues. Germline CDR1 SGHKS, CDR2 YYEKEE (reference sequence). CDR3 sequence reads: CASSVRTGETYEQYF. In nucleotides, the CDR3 is TGTGCCAGCAGCGTCCGGACAGGGGAAACCTACGAGCAGTACTTC.

The chain employs TRBV15 and TRBJ1-5; 7 bases map to TRBD1. Germline CDR1 and CDR2: LNHNV and YYDKDF (reference sequence). V lost 3 bases to trimming and J lost 0 bases; unmatched junction nucleotides: 5. CDR3 length: 16 residues. CDR3 sequence reads: CATSRGRGNSNQPQHF. Written as DNA, the CDR3 is TGTGCCACCAGCAGGGGCAGGGGGAATAGCAATCAGCCCCAGCATTTT.

The chain combines TRBV7-2 with TRBJ2-7; perhaps TRBD2 as D (6 bases). The germline gives CDR1 SGHTA, CDR2 FQGNSA. The CDR3 runs to 16 residues. Trimming removed 2 bases from V and 4 bases from J, with 18 bases in between. In nucleotides, the CDR3 is TGTGCCAGCAGCTTAATTGTGGCTAGCGTTCCGTACGAGCAGTACTTC. It is translated as CASSLIVASVPYEQYF.